This T cell receptor (beta chain) is drawn from a study of T cells in Graves' hyperthyroidism and ophthalmopathy. Study-level findings and limits: Ophthalmopathy was separated from stable hyperthyroidism by a 13 V-J model.

Germline CDR1 and CDR2: MDHEN and SYDVKM. Trimming pared 6 bases from V and 5 bases from J, leaving 20 bases between. CDR3 length equals 16 residues. The CDR3 regions of TCR beta were amplified from RNA transcripts. RT-PCR in the first round (using the HTBI primer set) targeted the TCR CDR3. MiXCR was run by TCRdb on the multiplex PCR reads, yielding one entry per CDR3 protein. The table lists fewer than 650,000 distinct CDR3 sequences, approximately 15% of them singletons. This clonotype occurred many times. Antigen: not known. Hyperthyroidism in the patients, aged 18 to 65, was newly diagnosed and under 2 months in duration. Uncontrolled infections, other autoimmune diseases, pregnancy or lactation led to exclusion of patients.

This chain joins TRBV28 and TRBJ2-1, with a possible D match to TRBD1 (6 bases). This receptor was identified in a woman between 35 and 50 years old with Graves' hyperthyroidism. Sequenced sample: blood. The CDR3 region is CASRNRDTEKNNEQFF. CDR3 DNA: TGTGCCAGCAGAAACCGGGACACAGAAAAAAACAATGAGCAGTTCTTC.